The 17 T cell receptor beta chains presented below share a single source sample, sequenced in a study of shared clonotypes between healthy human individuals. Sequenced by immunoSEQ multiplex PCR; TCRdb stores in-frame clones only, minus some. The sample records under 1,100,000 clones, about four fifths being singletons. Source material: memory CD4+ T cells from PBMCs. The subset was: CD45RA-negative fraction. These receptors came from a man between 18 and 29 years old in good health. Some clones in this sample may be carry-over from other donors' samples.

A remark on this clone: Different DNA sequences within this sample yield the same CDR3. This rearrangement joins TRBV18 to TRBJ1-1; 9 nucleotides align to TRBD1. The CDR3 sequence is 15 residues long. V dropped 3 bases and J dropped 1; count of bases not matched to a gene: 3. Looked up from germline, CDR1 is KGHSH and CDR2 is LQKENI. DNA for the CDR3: TGTGCCAGCTCACCGGGACAGGGTACGAACACTGAAGCTTTCTTT. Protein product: CASSPGQGTNTEAFF.

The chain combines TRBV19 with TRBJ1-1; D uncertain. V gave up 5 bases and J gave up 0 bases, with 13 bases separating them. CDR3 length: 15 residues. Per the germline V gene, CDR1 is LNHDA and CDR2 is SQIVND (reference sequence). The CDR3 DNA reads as TGTGCCAGTAGTCATTTCGGTAGCCTGAACACTGAAGCTTTCTTT. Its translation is CASSHFGSLNTEAFF.

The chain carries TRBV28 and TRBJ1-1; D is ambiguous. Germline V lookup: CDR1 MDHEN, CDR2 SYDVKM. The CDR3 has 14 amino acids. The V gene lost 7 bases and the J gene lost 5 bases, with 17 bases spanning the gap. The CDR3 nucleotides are TGTGCCAGCATGGGTTTCGGGGTTGGGACTGAAGCTTTCTTT. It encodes CASMGFGVGTEAFF. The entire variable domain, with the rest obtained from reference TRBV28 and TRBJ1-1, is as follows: DVKVTQSSRYLVKRTGEKVFLECVQDMDHENMFWYRQDPGLGLRLIYFSYDVKMKEKGDIPEGYSVSREKKERFSLILESASTNQTSMYLCASMGFGVGTEAFFGQGTRLTVV.

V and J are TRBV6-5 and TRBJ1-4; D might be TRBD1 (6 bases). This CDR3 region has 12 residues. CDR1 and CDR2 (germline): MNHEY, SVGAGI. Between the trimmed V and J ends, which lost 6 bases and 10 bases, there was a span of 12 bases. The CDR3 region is CASSWDKRKLFF. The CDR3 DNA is TGTGCCAGCAGCTGGGACAAGAGAAAACTGTTTTTT.

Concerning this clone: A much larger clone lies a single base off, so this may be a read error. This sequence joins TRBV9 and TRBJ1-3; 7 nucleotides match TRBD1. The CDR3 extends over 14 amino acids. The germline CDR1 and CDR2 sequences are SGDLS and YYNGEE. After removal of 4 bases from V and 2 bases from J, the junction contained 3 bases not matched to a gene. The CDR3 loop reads CASSIQGTGNTIYF. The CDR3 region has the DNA TGTGCCAGCAGCATACAGGGGACTGGAAACACCATATATTTT. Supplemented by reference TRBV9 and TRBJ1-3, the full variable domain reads DSGVTQTPKHLITATGQRVTLRCSPRSGDLSVYWYQQSLDQGLQFLIQYYNGEERAKGNILERFSAQQFPDLHSELNLSSLELGDSALYFCASSIQGTGNTIYFGEGSWLTVV.

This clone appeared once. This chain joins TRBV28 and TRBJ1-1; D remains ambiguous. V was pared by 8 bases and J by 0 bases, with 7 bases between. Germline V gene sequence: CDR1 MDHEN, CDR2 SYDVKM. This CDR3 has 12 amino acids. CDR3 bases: TGTGCCAGCGGACCCCTGAACACTGAAGCTTTCTTT. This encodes CASGPLNTEAFF.

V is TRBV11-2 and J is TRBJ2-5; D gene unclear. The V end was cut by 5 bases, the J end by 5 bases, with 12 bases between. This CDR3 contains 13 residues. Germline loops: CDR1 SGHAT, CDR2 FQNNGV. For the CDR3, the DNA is TGTGCCAGCAGCCCCCATCCCCTGGAGACCCAGTACTTC. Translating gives CASSPHPLETQYF.

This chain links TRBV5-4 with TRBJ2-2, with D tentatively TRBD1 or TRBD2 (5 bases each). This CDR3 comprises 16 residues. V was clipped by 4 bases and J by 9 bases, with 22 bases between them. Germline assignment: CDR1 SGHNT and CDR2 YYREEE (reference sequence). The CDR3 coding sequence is TGTGCCAGCAGCCAATTACCGGGACCAAAATCCAGGGAGCTGTTTTTT. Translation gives CASSQLPGPKSRELFF.

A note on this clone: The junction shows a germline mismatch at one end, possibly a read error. CDR3 bases: TGTGCCAGCAGTGAAATCGGTAGCACGAATACCGGGGAGCTGTTTTTT. This encodes CASSEIGSTNTGELFF. The chain couples TRBV2 to TRBJ2-2; D gene unclear. This CDR3 region has 16 residues. Germline values: CDR1 SNHLY, CDR2 FYNNEI.

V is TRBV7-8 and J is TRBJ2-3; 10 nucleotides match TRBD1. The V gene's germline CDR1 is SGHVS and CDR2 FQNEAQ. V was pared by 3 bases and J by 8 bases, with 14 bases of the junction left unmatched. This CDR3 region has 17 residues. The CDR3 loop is CASSFSTRQGAGGTQYF. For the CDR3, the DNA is TGTGCCAGCAGCTTCTCGACCCGACAGGGGGCTGGGGGTACGCAGTATTTT. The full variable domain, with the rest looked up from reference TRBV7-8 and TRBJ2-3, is GAGVSQSPRYKVAKRGQDVALRCDPISGHVSLFWYQQALGQGPEFLTYFQNEAQLDKSGLPSDRFFAERPEGSVSTLKIQRTQQEDSAVYLCASSFSTRQGAGGTQYFGPGTRLTVL.

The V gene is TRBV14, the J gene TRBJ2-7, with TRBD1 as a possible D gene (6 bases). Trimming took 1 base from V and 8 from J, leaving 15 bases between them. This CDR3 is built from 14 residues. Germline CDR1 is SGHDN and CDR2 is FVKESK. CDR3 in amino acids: CASSQGRGPTQQYF. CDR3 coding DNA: TGTGCCAGCAGCCAAGGCAGGGGACCGACCCAGCAGTACTTC.

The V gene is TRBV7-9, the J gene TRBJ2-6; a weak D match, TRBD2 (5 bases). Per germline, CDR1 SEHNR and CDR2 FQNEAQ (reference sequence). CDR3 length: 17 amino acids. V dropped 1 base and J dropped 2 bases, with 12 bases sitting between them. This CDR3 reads CASSLGTLATGANVLTF. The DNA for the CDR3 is TGTGCCAGCAGCTTAGGGACCTTAGCGACTGGGGCCAACGTCCTGACTTTC.

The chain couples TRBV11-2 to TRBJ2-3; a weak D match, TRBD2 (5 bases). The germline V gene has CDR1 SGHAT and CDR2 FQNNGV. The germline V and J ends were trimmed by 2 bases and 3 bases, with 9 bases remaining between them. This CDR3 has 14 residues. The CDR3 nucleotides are TGTGCCAGCAGCTTAAACCCGGGAACAGATACGCAGTATTTT. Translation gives CASSLNPGTDTQYF.

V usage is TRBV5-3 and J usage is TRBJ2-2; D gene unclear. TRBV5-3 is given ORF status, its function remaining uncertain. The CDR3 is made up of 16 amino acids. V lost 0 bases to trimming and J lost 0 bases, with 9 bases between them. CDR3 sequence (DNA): TGTGCCAGAAGCTTGGAGATGGAGTCGAACACCGGGGAGCTGTTTTTT. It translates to CARSLEMESNTGELFF.

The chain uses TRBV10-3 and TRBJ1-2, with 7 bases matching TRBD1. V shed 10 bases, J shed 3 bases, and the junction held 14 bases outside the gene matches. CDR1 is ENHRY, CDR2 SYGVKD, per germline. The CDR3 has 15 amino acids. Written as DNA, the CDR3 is TGTGCCACCTTCCAGAATAGGGGGCGCGACTATGGCTACACCTTC. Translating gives CATFQNRGRDYGYTF.

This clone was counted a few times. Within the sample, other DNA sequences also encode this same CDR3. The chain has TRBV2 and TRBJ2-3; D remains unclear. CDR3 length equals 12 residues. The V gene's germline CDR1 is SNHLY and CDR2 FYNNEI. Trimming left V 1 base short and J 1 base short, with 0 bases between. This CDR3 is CASSEGTDTQYF. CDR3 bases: TGTGCCAGCAGTGAAGGCACAGATACGCAGTATTTT.

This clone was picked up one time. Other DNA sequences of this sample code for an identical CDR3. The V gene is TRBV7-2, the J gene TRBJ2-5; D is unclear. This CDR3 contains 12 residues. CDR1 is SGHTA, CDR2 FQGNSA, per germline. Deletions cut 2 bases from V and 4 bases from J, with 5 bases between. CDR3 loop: CASSLLGETQYF. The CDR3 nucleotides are TGTGCCAGCAGCTTATTGGGAGAGACCCAGTACTTC.